This T cell receptor beta chain was found in a study of high-grade serous ovarian cancer treatment subgroups. Tumor samples were taken before definitive surgery or chemotherapy. Assay: immunoSEQ multiplex PCR; the TCRdb copy retains only in-frame clones and omits some. The sample contains thousands of clones, about three fifths of which appear only once. V was trimmed by 0 bases and J by 5 bases, leaving 7 bases between them. CDR3 length: 13 amino acids. Germline-derived CDR1 and CDR2 are SGHRS and YFSETQ. The rearrangement links TRBV5-1 to TRBJ2-3; no clear D. The sequenced sample consisted of tumor tissue. The sequence came from a human donor with high-grade serous ovarian cancer. The CDR3 loop reads CASSLARGDTQYF. The CDR3 bases are TGCGCCAGCAGCTTGGCCCGCGGAGATACGCAGTATTTT.